This TCR beta chain was observed in a study of beta chain features in type 1 diabetes. For the study at large: No patient-donor differences in age, gender, total cells or subset yield.

Every sorted population was more than 95% pure. Study observations and caveats: Whether HLA type affects TCRB rearrangement stayed undetermined in the present work.

The CDR3 runs 12 residues. V dropped 11 bases and J dropped 6 bases, with 17 bases sitting between them. Germline V CDR1 and CDR2: ENHRY, SYGVKD. The sequenced template was cDNA made from the entire isolated RNA. Assay used: immunoSEQ multiplex PCR; TCRdb lists only in-frame clones, some missing. Among about 900,000 clones listed, about 17% were seen once. On this clone itself: The antigen is undetermined.

Specimen: naive CD4+ T cells from blood. The source of this sequence is a woman aged 18-29 years in good health. The gene calls are TRBV10-3 and TRBJ2-7; D not resolved. The CDR3 here is CASSSTLREQYF. The DNA for the CDR3 is TGTGCCTCCAGTAGCACCTTACGCGAGCAGTACTTC.